The 4 T cell receptor beta chains below come from one sample, sequenced in a study of blood T cell repertoires in COVID-19. Assay: immunoSEQ multiplex PCR; the TCRdb copy retains only in-frame clones and omits some. The sample has over 85,000 clones, roughly 90% seen once; the top ten hold around 3.9%. Input material: peripheral blood. The origin of the receptors is a human donor with COVID-19, enrolled during active disease. The donor label of this sample is uncertain.

This rearrangement joins TRBV3-1 (or the pseudogene TRBV3-2) to TRBJ1-6, with D maybe TRBD1 (6 bases). CDR1 and CDR2 (germline): LGHDT, YNNKEL (reference sequence). The V end lost 0 bases, the J end lost 9 bases, and 15 bases lay between the germline ends. There are 16 residues in the CDR3. The CDR3 loop reads CASSQEATGNSSPLHF. CDR3 bases: TGTGCCAGCAGCCAAGAAGCAACAGGGAACTCTTCACCCCTCCACTTT.

The V call is TRBV15, the J call TRBJ1-5, with D perhaps matching TRBD1 (6 bases). The CDR3 is made up of 16 amino acids. The germline V and J ends were trimmed by 0 bases and 4 bases, with 13 bases remaining between them. Looked up from germline, CDR1 is LNHNV and CDR2 is YYDKDF (reference sequence). The chain's CDR3 is CATSRDWFQGNQPQHF. The CDR3 nucleotides are TGTGCCACCAGCAGAGATTGGTTCCAGGGGAATCAGCCCCAGCATTTT.

The CDR3 nucleotides read TGTGCCAGCAGCTTGGGGGGAGGCCAAGAGACCCAGTACTTC. Residues: CASSLGGGQETQYF. The rearrangement joins TRBV5-4 to TRBJ2-5; possible D gene TRBD2, 6 bases. The CDR3 has 14 amino acids. Looked up from germline, CDR1 is SGHNT and CDR2 is YYREEE (reference sequence). The ends were cut back, 0 bases at V and 1 base at J, with 7 bases in the middle.

This chain links TRBV6-5 with TRBJ1-3; no firm D call. Trimming took 6 bases from V and 3 from J, leaving 15 bases between them. Germline CDR1 MNHEY, CDR2 SVGAGI. The CDR3 has 15 residues. The chain's CDR3 is CASRRSEGGGNTIYF. The CDR3 nucleotides read TGTGCCAGCAGACGAAGTGAGGGAGGTGGAAACACCATATATTTT.